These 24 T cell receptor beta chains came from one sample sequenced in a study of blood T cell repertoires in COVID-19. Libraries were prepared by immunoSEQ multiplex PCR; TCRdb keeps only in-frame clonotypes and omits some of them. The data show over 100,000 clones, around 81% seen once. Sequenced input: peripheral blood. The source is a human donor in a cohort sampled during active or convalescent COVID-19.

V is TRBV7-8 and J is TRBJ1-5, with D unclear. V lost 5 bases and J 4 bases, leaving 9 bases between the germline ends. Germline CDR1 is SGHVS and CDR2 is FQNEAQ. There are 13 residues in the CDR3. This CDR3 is CASSRYGNQPQHF. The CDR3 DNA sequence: TGTGCCAGCAGCCGCTACGGGAATCAGCCCCAGCATTTT.

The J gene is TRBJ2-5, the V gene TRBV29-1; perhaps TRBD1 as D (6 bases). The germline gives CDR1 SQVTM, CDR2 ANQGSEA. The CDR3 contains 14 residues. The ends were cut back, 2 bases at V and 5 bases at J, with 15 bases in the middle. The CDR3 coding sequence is TGCAGCGTTGAACGGAAAACAGGGACGGAGACCCAGTACTTC. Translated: CSVERKTGTETQYF.

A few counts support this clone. CDR3 sequence reads: CASRATGTPSGANVLTF. The DNA for the CDR3 is TGTGCCAGCAGGGCGACCGGGACACCGTCTGGGGCCAACGTCCTGACTTTC. The rearrangement uses TRBV27 and TRBJ2-6; the D gene is possibly TRBD1 (6 bases). This CDR3 comprises 17 residues. Germline lookup yields CDR1 MNHEY and CDR2 SMNVEV (reference sequence). The V end was cut by 6 bases, the J end by 1 base, with 16 bases between.

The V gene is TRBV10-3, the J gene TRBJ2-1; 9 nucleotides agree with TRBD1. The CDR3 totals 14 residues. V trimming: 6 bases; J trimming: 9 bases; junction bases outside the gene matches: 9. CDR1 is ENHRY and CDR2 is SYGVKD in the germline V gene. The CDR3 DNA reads TGTGCCATCAGGGGACAGGGTTTGGGGGGTGAGCAGTTCTTC. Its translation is CAIRGQGLGGEQFF.

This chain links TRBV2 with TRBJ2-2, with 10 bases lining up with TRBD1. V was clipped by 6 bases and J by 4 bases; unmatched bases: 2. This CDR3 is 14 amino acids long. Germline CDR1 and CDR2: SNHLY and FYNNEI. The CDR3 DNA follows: TGTGCCAGCAGGGGACAGGGGACCACCGGGGAGCTGTTTTTT. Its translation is CASRGQGTTGELFF. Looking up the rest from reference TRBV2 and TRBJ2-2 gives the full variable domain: EPEVTQTPSHQVTQMGQEVILRCVPISNHLYFYWYRQILGQKVEFLVSFYNNEISEKSEIFDDQFSVERPDGSNFTLKIRSTKLEDSAMYFCASRGQGTTGELFFGEGSRLTVL.

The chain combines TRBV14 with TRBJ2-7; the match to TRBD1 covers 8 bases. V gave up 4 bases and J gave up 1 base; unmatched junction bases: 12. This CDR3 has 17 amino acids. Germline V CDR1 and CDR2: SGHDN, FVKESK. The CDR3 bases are TGTGCCAGCAGCCCGCTCTACGGACAGGGACAATCCTACGAGCAGTACTTC. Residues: CASSPLYGQGQSYEQYF.

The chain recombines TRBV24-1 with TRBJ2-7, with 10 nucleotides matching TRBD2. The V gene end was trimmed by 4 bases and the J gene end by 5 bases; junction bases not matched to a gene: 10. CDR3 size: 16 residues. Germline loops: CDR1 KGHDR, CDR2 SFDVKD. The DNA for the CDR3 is TGTGCCACCAGTGACTTTGCCGGTAGCGGGAGGAACGAGCAGTACTTC. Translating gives CATSDFAGSGRNEQYF.

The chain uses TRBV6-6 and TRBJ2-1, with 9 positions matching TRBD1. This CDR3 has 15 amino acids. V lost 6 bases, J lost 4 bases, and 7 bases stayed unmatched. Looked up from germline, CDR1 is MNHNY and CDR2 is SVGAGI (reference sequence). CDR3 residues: CASRSPGQGYNEQFF. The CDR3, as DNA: TGTGCCAGCAGAAGCCCGGGACAGGGATACAATGAGCAGTTCTTC.

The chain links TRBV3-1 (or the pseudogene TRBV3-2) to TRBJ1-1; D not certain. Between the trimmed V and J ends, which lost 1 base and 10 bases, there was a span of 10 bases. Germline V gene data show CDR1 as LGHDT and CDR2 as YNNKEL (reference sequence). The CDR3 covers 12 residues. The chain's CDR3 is CASSQVNGRAFF. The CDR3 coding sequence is TGTGCCAGCAGCCAAGTTAACGGGAGAGCTTTCTTT.

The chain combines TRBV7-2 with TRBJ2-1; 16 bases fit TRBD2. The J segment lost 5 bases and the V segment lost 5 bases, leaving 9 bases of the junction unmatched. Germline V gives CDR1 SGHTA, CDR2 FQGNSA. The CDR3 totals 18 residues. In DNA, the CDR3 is TGTGCCAGCAGCATGGGACTAGCGGGGGGGATACGAGACAATGAGCAGTTCTTC. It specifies CASSMGLAGGIRDNEQFF.

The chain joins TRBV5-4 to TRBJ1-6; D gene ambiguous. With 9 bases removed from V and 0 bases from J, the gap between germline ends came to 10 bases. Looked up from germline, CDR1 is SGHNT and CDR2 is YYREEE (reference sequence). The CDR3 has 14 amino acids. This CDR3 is CATTPSSYNSPLHF. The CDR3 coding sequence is TGTGCCACGACACCCAGCTCCTATAATTCACCCCTCCACTTT. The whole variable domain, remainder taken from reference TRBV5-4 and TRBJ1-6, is ETGVTQSPTHLIKTRGQQVTLRCSSQSGHNTVSWYQQALGQGPQFIFQYYREEENGRGNFPPRFSGLQFPNYSSELNVNALELDDSALYLCATTPSSYNSPLHFGNGTRLTVT.

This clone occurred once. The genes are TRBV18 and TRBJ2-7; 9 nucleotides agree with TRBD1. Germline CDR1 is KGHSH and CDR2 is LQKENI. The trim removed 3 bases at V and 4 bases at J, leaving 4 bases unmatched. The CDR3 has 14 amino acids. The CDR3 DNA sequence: TGTGCCAGCTCACCGGGACAGGGTTCTTACGAGCAGTACTTC. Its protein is CASSPGQGSYEQYF.

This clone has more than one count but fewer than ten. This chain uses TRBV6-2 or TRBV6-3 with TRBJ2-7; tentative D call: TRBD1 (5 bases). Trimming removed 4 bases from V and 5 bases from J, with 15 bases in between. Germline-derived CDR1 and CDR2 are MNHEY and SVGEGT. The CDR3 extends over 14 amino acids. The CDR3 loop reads CASSLMQGRHEQYF. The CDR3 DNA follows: TGTGCCAGCAGTTTGATGCAGGGTCGGCACGAGCAGTACTTC.

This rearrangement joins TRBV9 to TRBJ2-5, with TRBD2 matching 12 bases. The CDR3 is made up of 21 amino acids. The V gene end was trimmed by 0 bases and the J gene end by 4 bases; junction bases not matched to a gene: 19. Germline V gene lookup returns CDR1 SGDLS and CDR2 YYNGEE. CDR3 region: CASSVGRAPGQGGLAGETQYF. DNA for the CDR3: TGTGCCAGCAGCGTAGGTCGGGCGCCGGGGCAGGGGGGACTAGCGGGAGAGACCCAGTACTTC.

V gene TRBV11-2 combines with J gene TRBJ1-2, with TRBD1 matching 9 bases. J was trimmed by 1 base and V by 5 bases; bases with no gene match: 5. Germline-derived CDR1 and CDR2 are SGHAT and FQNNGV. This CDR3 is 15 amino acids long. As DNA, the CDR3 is TGTGCCAGCAGCCCCTGGGACAGGGTTAACTATGGCTACACCTTC. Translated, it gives CASSPWDRVNYGYTF.

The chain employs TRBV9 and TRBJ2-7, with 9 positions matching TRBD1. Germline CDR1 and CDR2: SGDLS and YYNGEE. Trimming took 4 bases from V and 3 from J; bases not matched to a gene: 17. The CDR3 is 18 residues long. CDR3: CASSPRDRVSLSGYEQYF. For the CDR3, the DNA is TGTGCCAGCAGCCCCCGGGACAGGGTCTCCCTGAGCGGCTACGAGCAGTACTTC. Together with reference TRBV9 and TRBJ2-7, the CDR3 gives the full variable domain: DSGVTQTPKHLITATGQRVTLRCSPRSGDLSVYWYQQSLDQGLQFLIQYYNGEERAKGNILERFSAQQFPDLHSELNLSSLELGDSALYFCASSPRDRVSLSGYEQYFGPGTRLTVT.

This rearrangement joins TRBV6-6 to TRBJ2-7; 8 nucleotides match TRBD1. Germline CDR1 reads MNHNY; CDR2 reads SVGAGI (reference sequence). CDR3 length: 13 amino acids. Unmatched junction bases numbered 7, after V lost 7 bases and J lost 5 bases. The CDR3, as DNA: TGTGCCAGCAACGGACAGGGCACCAACGAGCAGTACTTC. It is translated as CASNGQGTNEQYF.

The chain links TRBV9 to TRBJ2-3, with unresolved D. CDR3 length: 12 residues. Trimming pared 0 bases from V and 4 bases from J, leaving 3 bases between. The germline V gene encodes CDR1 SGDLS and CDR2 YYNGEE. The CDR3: CASSVAADTQYF. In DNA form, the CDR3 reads TGTGCCAGCAGCGTAGCGGCAGATACGCAGTATTTT.

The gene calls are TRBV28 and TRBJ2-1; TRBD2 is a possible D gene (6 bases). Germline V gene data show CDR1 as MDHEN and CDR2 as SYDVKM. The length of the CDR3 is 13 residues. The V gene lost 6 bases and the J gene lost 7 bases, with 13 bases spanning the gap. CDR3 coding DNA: TGTGCCAGCAGCTGGGACTGGCCGAATGAGCAGTTCTTC. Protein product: CASSWDWPNEQFF. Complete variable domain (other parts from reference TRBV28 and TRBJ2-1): DVKVTQSSRYLVKRTGEKVFLECVQDMDHENMFWYRQDPGLGLRLIYFSYDVKMKEKGDIPEGYSVSREKKERFSLILESASTNQTSMYLCASSWDWPNEQFFGPGTRLTVL.

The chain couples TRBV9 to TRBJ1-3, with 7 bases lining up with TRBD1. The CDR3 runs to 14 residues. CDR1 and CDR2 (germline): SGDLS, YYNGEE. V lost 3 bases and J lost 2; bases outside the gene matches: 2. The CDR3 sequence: CASSATGTGNTIYF. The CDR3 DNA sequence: TGTGCCAGCAGCGCGACAGGGACTGGAAACACCATATATTTT.

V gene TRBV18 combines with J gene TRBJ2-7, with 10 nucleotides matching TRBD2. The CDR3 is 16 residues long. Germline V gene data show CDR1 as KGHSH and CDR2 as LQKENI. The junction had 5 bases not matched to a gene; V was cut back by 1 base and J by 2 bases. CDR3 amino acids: CASSPRVAGGPYEQYF. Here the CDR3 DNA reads TGTGCCAGCTCACCACGAGTAGCGGGAGGTCCCTACGAGCAGTACTTC.

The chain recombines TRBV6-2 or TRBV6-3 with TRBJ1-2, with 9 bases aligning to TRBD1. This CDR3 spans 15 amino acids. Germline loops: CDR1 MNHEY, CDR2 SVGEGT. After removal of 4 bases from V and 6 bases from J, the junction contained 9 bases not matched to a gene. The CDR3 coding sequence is TGTGCCAGCAGTTGGACCGGGACAGGGATCAATGGCTACACCTTC. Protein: CASSWTGTGINGYTF.

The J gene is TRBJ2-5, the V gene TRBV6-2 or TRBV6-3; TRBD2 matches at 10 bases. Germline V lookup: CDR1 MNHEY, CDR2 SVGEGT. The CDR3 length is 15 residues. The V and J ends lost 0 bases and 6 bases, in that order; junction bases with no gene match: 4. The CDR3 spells CASSYSLAGGQTQYF. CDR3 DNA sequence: TGTGCCAGCAGTTACTCGTTAGCGGGGGGACAGACCCAGTACTTC.

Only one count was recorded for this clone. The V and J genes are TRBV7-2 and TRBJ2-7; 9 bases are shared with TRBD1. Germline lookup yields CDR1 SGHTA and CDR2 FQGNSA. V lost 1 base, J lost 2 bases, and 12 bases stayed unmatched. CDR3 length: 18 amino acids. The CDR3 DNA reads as TGTGCCAGCAGCTTAGTGTCGGGGACAGGGCGCTTCACCTACGAGCAGTACTTC. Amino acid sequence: CASSLVSGTGRFTYEQYF.